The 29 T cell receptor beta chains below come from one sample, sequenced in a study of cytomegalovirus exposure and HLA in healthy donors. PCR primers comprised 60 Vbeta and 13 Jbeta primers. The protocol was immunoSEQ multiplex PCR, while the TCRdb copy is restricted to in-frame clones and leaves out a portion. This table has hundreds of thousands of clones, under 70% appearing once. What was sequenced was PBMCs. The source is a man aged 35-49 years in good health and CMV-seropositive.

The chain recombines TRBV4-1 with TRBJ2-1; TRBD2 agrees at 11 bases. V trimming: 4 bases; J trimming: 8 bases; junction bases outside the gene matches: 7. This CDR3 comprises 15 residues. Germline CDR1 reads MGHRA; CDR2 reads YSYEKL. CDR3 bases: TGCGCCAGCAGCCCCTTAGCGGGGGGGCCCCATGAGCAGTTCTTC. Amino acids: CASSPLAGGPHEQFF.

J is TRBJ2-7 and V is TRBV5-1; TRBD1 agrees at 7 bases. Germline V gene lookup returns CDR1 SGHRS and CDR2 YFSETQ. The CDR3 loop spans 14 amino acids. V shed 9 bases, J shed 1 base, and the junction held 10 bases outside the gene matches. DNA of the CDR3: TGCGCCAACCCGGGACAGCAAGTTTCCTACGAGCAGTACTTC. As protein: CANPGQQVSYEQYF.

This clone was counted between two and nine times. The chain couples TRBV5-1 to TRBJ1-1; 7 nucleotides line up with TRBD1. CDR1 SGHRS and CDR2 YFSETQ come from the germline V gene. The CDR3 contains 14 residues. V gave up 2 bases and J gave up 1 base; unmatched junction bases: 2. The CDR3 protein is CASSFRTGNTEAFF. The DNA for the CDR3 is TGCGCCAGCAGCTTTAGGACAGGGAACACTGAAGCTTTCTTT.

DNA of the CDR3: TGTGCCAGCAGCTCGACAGGCTCTGGAAACACCATATATTTT. The encoded protein is CASSSTGSGNTIYF. The V and J genes are TRBV5-6 and TRBJ1-3; possible D gene TRBD1, 6 bases. The CDR3 sequence is 14 residues long. CDR1 and CDR2 from the germline V gene are SGHDT and YYEEEE. The V end was cut by 3 bases, the J end by 0 bases, with 7 bases between.

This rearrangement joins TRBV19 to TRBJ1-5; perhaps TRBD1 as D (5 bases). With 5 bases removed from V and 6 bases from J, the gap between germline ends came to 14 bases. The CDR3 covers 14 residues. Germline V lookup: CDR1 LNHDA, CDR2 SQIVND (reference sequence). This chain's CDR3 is CASSHPGGGQPQHF. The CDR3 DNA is TGTGCCAGTAGTCACCCGGGGGGTGGTCAGCCCCAGCATTTT.

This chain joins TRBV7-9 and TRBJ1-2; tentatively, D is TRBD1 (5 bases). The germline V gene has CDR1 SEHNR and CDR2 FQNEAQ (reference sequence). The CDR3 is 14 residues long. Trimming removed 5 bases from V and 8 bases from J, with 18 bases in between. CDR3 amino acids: CASSLGEGTRGYTF. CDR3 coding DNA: TGTGCCAGCAGCCTCGGGGAGGGGACGAGAGGCTACACCTTC.

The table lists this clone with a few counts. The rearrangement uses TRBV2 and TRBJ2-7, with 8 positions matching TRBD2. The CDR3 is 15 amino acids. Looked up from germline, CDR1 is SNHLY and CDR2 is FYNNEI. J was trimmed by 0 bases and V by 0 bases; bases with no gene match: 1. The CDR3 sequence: CASSEAREVSYEQYF. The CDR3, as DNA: TGTGCCAGCAGTGAAGCGCGGGAGGTCTCCTACGAGCAGTACTTC.

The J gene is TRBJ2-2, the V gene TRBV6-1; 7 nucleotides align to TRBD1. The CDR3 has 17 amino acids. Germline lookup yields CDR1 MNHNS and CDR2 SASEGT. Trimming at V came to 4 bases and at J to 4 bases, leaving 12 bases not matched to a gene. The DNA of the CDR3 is TGTGCCAGCAGTGTGCTGCCGCGGGCAGGGGGCACCGGGGAGCTGTTTTTT. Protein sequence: CASSVLPRAGGTGELFF.

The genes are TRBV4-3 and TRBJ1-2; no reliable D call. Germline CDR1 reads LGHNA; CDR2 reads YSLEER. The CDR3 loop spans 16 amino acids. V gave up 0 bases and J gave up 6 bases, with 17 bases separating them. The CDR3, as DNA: TGCGCCAGCAGCCAAGATCTATCATCGGGGAAAGATGGCTACACCTTC. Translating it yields CASSQDLSSGKDGYTF.

The CDR3 region is CASSSGMNTEAFF. Written as DNA, the CDR3 is TGTGCCAGCAGCTCGGGAATGAACACTGAAGCTTTCTTT. This rearrangement joins TRBV7-9 to TRBJ1-1; D remains unclear. The CDR3 loop spans 13 amino acids. Trimming shortened V by 4 bases and J by 0 bases, and 6 bases separated the two germline ends. CDR1 is SEHNR, CDR2 FQNEAQ, per germline (reference sequence).

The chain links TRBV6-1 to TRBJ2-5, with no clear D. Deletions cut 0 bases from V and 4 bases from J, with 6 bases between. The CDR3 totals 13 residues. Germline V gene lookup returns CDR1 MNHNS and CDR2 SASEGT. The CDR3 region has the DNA TGTGCCAGCAGTGAAGCGACATTAGAGACCCAGTACTTC. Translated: CASSEATLETQYF.

The CDR3 bases are TGTGCCAGCAGCTCCCTAATAGGATGGGACACCTCGGATTCACCCCTCCACTTT. It codes for CASSSLIGWDTSDSPLHF. This chain links TRBV7-8 with TRBJ1-6; TRBD1 is a possible D gene (6 bases). The CDR3 spans 18 residues. Germline assignment: CDR1 SGHVS and CDR2 FQNEAQ. V was shortened by 4 bases and J by 8 bases, with 24 bases between the two germline ends.

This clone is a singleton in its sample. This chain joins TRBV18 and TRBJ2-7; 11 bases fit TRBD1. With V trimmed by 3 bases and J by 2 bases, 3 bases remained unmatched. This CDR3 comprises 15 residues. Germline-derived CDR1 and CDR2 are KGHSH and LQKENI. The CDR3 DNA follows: TGTGCCAGCTCACCGGGACAGGGGGACCCCTACGAGCAGTACTTC. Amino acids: CASSPGQGDPYEQYF.

The CDR3 DNA reads as TGTGCCAGCAGCTCGCGGGGCCCGTGGCAGCCCCAGCATTTT. It is translated as CASSSRGPWQPQHF. V usage is TRBV7-2 and J usage is TRBJ1-5, with D perhaps matching TRBD1 (5 bases). CDR1 and CDR2 (germline): SGHTA, FQGNSA. V was trimmed by 4 bases and J by 7 bases, leaving 14 bases between them. CDR3 length equals 14 residues.

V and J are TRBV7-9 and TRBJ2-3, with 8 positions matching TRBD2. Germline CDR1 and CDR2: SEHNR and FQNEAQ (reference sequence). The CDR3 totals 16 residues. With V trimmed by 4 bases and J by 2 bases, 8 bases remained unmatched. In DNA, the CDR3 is TGTGCCAGCAGCTCCGCGTGGCGGGGGGACACAGATACGCAGTATTTT. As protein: CASSSAWRGDTDTQYF.

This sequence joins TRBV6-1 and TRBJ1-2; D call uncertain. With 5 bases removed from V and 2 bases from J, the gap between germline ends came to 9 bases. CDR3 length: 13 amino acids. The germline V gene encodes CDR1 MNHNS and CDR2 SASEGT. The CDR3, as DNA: TGTGCCAGCAGTTTCGGTCCCAACTATGGCTACACCTTC. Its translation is CASSFGPNYGYTF.

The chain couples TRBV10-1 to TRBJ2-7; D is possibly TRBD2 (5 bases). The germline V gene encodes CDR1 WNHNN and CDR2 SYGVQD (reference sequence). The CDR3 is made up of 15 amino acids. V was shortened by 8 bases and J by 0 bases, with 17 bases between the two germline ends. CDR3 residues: CASPSPPGSSYEQYF. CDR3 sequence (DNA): TGCGCCAGCCCCTCCCCGCCGGGGAGCTCCTACGAGCAGTACTTC.

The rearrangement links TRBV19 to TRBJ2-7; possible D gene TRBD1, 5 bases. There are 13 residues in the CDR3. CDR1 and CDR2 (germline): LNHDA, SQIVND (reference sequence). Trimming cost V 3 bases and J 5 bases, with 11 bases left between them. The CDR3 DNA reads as TGTGCCAGTAGTATTTACCAAGGGGACGAGCAGTACTTC. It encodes CASSIYQGDEQYF.

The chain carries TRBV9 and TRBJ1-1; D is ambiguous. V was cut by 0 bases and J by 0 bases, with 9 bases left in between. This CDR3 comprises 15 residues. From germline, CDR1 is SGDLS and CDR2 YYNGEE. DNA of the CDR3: TGTGCCAGCAGCGTAGCATGGAGGATGAACACTGAAGCTTTCTTT. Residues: CASSVAWRMNTEAFF.

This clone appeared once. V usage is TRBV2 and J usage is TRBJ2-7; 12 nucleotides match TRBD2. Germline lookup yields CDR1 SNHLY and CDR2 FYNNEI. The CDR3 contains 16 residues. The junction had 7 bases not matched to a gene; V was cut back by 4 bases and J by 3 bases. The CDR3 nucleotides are TGTGCCAGCAGTGCCGGACTAGCGGGAACCTTCTACGAGCAGTACTTC. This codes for CASSAGLAGTFYEQYF.

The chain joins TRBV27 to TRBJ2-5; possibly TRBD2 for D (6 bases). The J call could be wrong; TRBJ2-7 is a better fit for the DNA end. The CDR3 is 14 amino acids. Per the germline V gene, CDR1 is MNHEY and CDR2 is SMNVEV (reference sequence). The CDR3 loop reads CASSLAGQNYEQYF. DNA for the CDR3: TGTGCCAGCAGCCTCGCGGGGCAGAACTACGAGCAGTACTTC.

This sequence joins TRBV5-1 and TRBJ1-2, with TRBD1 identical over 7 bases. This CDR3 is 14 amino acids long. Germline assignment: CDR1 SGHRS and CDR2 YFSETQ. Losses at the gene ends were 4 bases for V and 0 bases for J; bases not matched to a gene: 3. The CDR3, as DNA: TGCGCCAGCAGCGCGGGACAGCCTAACTATGGCTACACCTTC. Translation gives CASSAGQPNYGYTF.

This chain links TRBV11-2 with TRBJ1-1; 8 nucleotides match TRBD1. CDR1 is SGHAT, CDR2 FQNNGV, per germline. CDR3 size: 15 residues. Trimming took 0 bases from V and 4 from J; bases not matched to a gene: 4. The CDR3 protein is CASSLDAGGGTEAFF. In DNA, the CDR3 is TGTGCCAGCAGCTTAGATGCAGGGGGCGGCACTGAAGCTTTCTTT.

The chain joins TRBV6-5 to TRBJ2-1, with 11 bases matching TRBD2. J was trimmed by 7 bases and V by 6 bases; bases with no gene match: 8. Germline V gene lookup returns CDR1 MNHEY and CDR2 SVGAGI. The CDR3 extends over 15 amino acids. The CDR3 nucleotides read TGTGCCAGCAGCCCGACTAGCGGGGTTGGGAATGAGCAGTTCTTC. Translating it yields CASSPTSGVGNEQFF.

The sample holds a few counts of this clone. CDR3 DNA: TGTGCCAGCAGAAGAGAGATCTATGGCTACACCTTC. Amino acids: CASRREIYGYTF. The V gene is TRBV2, the J gene TRBJ1-2; D gene uncertain. V was cut by 6 bases and J by 4 bases, with 9 bases left in between. Germline V gene data show CDR1 as SNHLY and CDR2 as FYNNEI. CDR3 size: 12 residues.

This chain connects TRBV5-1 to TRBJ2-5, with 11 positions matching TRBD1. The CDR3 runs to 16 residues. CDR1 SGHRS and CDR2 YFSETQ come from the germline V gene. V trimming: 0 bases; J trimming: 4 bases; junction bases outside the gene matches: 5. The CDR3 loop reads CASSLGTGGSRETQYF. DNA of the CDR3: TGCGCCAGCAGCTTGGGGACAGGGGGCTCTAGAGAGACCCAGTACTTC. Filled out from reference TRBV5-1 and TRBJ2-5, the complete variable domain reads KAGVTQTPRYLIKTRGQQVTLSCSPISGHRSVSWYQQTPGQGLQFLFEYFSETQRNKGNFPGRFSGRQFSNSRSEMNVSTLELGDSALYLCASSLGTGGSRETQYFGPGTRLLVL.

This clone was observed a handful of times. The CDR3 is CASSPSGQASYEQYF. For the CDR3, the DNA is TGTGCCAGCAGCCCCTCTGGACAGGCCTCCTACGAGCAGTACTTC. This chain connects TRBV9 to TRBJ2-7; the match to TRBD1 covers 7 bases. Germline V CDR1 and CDR2: SGDLS, YYNGEE. CDR3 size: 15 residues. J gave up 0 bases and V 4 bases, and 7 bases lay outside the gene matches.

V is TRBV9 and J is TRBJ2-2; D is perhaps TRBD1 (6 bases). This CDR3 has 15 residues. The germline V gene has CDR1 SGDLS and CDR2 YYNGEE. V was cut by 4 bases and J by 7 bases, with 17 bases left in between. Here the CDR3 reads CASSPRTVPFGELFF. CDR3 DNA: TGTGCCAGCAGCCCCCGGACAGTCCCTTTCGGGGAGCTGTTTTTT.

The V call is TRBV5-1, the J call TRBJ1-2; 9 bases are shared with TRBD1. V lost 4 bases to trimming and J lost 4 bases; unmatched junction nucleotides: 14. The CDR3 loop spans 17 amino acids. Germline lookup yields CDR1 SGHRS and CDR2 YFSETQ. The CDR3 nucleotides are TGCGCCAGCAGCCCTGGGACAGGGTTTACCCCAGTCTATGGCTACACCTTC. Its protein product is CASSPGTGFTPVYGYTF. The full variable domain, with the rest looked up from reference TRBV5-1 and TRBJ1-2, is KAGVTQTPRYLIKTRGQQVTLSCSPISGHRSVSWYQQTPGQGLQFLFEYFSETQRNKGNFPGRFSGRQFSNSRSEMNVSTLELGDSALYLCASSPGTGFTPVYGYTFGSGTRLTVV.